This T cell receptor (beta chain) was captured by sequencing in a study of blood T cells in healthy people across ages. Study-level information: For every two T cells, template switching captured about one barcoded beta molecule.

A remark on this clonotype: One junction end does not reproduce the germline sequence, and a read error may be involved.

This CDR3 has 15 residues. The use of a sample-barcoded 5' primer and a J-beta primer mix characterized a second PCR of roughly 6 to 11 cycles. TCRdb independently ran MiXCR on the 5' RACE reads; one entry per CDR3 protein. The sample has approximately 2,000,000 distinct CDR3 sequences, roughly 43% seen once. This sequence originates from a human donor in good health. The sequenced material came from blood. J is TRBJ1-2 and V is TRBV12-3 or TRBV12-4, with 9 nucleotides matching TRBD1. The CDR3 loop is CTSSLETGGNYGYTF. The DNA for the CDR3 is TGTACCAGCAGTTTAGAGACAGGGGGGAACTATGGCTACACCTTC.